Below, one T cell receptor (beta chain) is given with its context. The antigen is unknown. This specimen comes from a study of cytomegalovirus exposure and HLA in healthy donors. Libraries were prepared by immunoSEQ multiplex PCR; TCRdb keeps only in-frame clonotypes and omits some of them. The sample shows 150,000 to 200,000 clones, under 90% of them seen only once. The CDR3 sequence is 13 residues long. V shed 5 bases and J shed 3 bases, with 8 bases lying between them. Germline CDR1 SGHTA, CDR2 FQGNSA. Notes on the study in general: TCR clusters originating in the first cohort tended to co-occur in the 120 validation repertoires, according to a later analysis. Per published reports, the classifier diagnosed cytomegalovirus status with high specificity and sensitivity.

The donors were in the approximately 120-subject validation cohort; that cohort was separate from the roughly 620-subject first cohort. The source is a man aged 18 to 30 in good health and CMV-seropositive. Source material: PBMCs. V gene TRBV7-2 combines with J gene TRBJ1-3, with D unresolved. Here the CDR3 DNA reads TGTGCCAGCAGCACATCAGGTGGAAACACCATATATTTT. Its translation is CASSTSGGNTIYF.